This paragraph covers one T cell receptor beta chain sequence. This specimen comes from a study of T cell changes during pregnancy in multiple sclerosis. Repertoires were generated with immunoSEQ multiplex PCR, while TCRdb's copy carries only in-frame clones and drops some. The table shows over 65,000 clones, with 91% occurring only once. Between the trimmed V and J ends, which lost 3 bases and 1 base, there was a span of 12 bases. The V gene's germline CDR1 is KGHSH and CDR2 LQKENI. The length of the CDR3 is 15 residues. Sequencing was performed on peripheral blood, taken in the first trimester of pregnancy. The rearrangement links TRBV18 to TRBJ1-1; D is uncertain. The clonotype was recovered from a female donor with multiple sclerosis, enrolled in a pregnancy study. Here the CDR3 DNA reads TGTGCCAGCTCACCGGAGCGGGGAGCGAACACTGAAGCTTTCTTT. Its translation: CASSPERGANTEAFF.